These 14 T cell receptor beta chains were all obtained from the same sample, sequenced in a study of blood T cell repertoires in COVID-19. Using immunoSEQ multiplex PCR, the repertoire was profiled, and TCRdb retains in-frame clones only, with some absent. The repertoire has around 69,000 clones, approximately 89% of them found once; the top ten carry 4% to 5%. Sequencing was performed on peripheral blood. The receptors here all came from a woman in her fifties or sixties with active COVID-19.

The DNA for the CDR3 is TGTGCCAGCAGCCCCCCGGGAGCTCGGGAGCAGTACTTC. Translated, it gives CASSPPGAREQYF. The chain joins TRBV6-5 to TRBJ2-7, with D tentatively TRBD2 (6 bases). The CDR3 covers 13 residues. Germline V gene sequence: CDR1 MNHEY, CDR2 SVGAGI. The V and J ends lost 6 bases and 7 bases respectively, with 16 bases between them.

Remarks on this clone: Other nucleotide sequences in the sample specify the same CDR3. V is TRBV5-1 and J is TRBJ2-1; TRBD2 matches 12 bases. From germline, CDR1 is SGHRS and CDR2 YFSETQ. There are 16 residues in the CDR3. With 4 bases clipped from V and 0 bases from J, the junction kept 2 bases outside the gene matches. CDR3 amino acids: CASSLTSGSSYNEQFF. The CDR3 DNA sequence: TGCGCCAGCAGCCTGACTAGCGGGAGCTCCTACAATGAGCAGTTCTTC.

The rearrangement links TRBV9 to TRBJ2-3, with a weak D call TRBD1 (5 bases). The germline V gene encodes CDR1 SGDLS and CDR2 YYNGEE. The length of the CDR3 is 14 residues. Deletions cut 4 bases from V and 2 bases from J, with 11 bases between. CDR3 sequence (DNA): TGTGCCAGCAGCCCTCGACAGTTCACAGATACGCAGTATTTT. It translates to CASSPRQFTDTQYF.

This sequence joins TRBV28 and TRBJ2-1; D uncertain. Germline V gene data show CDR1 as MDHEN and CDR2 as SYDVKM. Trimming removed 7 bases at V and 0 bases at J, with 10 bases between. This CDR3 has 14 residues. The CDR3 DNA sequence: TGTGCCAGCACCCTAGTGAGCTCCTACAATGAGCAGTTCTTC. It is translated as CASTLVSSYNEQFF.

The sample holds one count of this clone. The J gene is TRBJ2-3, the V gene TRBV5-1; 11 nucleotides match TRBD2. V gave up 3 bases and J gave up 5 bases; unmatched junction bases: 5. Germline V gene lookup returns CDR1 SGHRS and CDR2 YFSETQ. The CDR3 has 15 residues. CDR3 sequence (DNA): TGCGCCAGCAGCTCCGGGACTAGCGGAGGAGATACGCAGTATTTT. Its protein product is CASSSGTSGGDTQYF.

A few counts support this clone. The CDR3 nucleotides are TGTGCCAGCAGCCGAGGGACAGGGTGGAAGGAGTCCTACGAGCAGTACTTC. Its protein product is CASSRGTGWKESYEQYF. This chain joins TRBV3-1 (or the pseudogene TRBV3-2) and TRBJ2-7; 9 bases fit TRBD1. The CDR3 length is 17 residues. Losses at the gene ends were 4 bases for V and 1 base for J; bases not matched to a gene: 11. CDR1 is LGHDT, CDR2 YNNKEL, per germline (reference sequence).

The V gene is TRBV2, the J gene TRBJ2-1, with D tentatively TRBD2 (6 bases). The V gene lost 7 bases and the J gene lost 6 bases, with 13 bases spanning the gap. This CDR3 comprises 13 residues. The germline gives CDR1 SNHLY, CDR2 FYNNEI. CDR3 in DNA: TGTGCCAGCACCACCGGGACTCGCAATGAGCAGTTCTTC. This codes for CASTTGTRNEQFF. Supplemented by reference TRBV2 and TRBJ2-1, the full variable domain reads EPEVTQTPSHQVTQMGQEVILRCVPISNHLYFYWYRQILGQKVEFLVSFYNNEISEKSEIFDDQFSVERPDGSNFTLKIRSTKLEDSAMYFCASTTGTRNEQFFGPGTRLTVL.

This chain joins TRBV29-1 and TRBJ2-5, with D perhaps matching TRBD2 (6 bases). Germline V CDR1 and CDR2: SQVTM, ANQGSEA. The CDR3 consists of 16 residues. Trimming pared 5 bases from V and 1 base from J, leaving 20 bases between. The CDR3: CSVTLAPQRVQETQYF. The CDR3 nucleotides read TGCAGCGTTACTCTAGCCCCCCAGCGGGTCCAAGAGACCCAGTACTTC.

For the CDR3, the DNA is TGTGCCTGGAGTGGGGGACAGTACGACTCCTACGAGCAGTACTTC. Its protein is CAWSGGQYDSYEQYF. The chain couples TRBV30 to TRBJ2-7, with TRBD1 matching over 7 bases. V shed 1 base and J 0 bases; nucleotides not matched to a gene: 6. The length of the CDR3 is 15 residues. Germline CDR1 reads GTSNPN; CDR2 reads SVGIG (reference sequence).

This rearrangement joins TRBV27 to TRBJ1-4; possibly TRBD1 for D (6 bases). The CDR3 contains 14 residues. Trimming removed 4 bases from V and 1 base from J, with 7 bases in between. CDR1 and CDR2 from the germline V gene are MNHEY and SMNVEV (reference sequence). The CDR3 DNA is TGTGCCAGCAGTTCACAGGGAACTAATGAAAAACTGTTTTTT. Residues: CASSSQGTNEKLFF.

The genes are TRBV12-5 and TRBJ1-5; TRBD1 might be the D (5 bases). V was trimmed by 4 bases and J by 0 bases, leaving 10 bases between them. Germline V gives CDR1 LGHNT, CDR2 FRNRAP. This CDR3 comprises 15 residues. The CDR3 DNA is TGTGCTAGTGGTTGGCAGGGTGATAGCAATCAGCCCCAGCATTTT. This encodes CASGWQGDSNQPQHF.

The chain combines TRBV3-1 (or the pseudogene TRBV3-2) with TRBJ1-3; TRBD1 matches 7 bases. The CDR3 has 16 amino acids. Germline V lookup: CDR1 LGHDT, CDR2 YNNKEL (reference sequence). With 1 base clipped from V and 2 bases from J, the junction kept 5 bases outside the gene matches. CDR3 DNA sequence: TGTGCCAGCAGCCAAGTGAGGACAGGACCTGGAAACACCATATATTTT. Its protein is CASSQVRTGPGNTIYF.

J is TRBJ2-6 and V is TRBV2; a possible D gene is TRBD2 (8 bases). The germline V gene has CDR1 SNHLY and CDR2 FYNNEI. This CDR3 contains 13 residues. The germline V and J ends were trimmed by 7 bases and 14 bases, with 18 bases remaining between them. CDR3 in amino acids: CASTAGGQSLLTF. CDR3 bases: TGTGCCAGCACCGCGGGGGGACAGTCCCTCCTGACTTTC.

The chain couples TRBV15 to TRBJ2-3, with D possibly being TRBD2 (5 bases). The CDR3 spans 14 residues. CDR1 is LNHNV, CDR2 YYDKDF, per germline (reference sequence). Trimming removed 1 base from V and 2 bases from J, with 7 bases in between. The CDR3: CATSRAGSTDTQYF. CDR3 DNA: TGTGCCACCAGCAGAGCGGGGTCCACAGATACGCAGTATTTT.